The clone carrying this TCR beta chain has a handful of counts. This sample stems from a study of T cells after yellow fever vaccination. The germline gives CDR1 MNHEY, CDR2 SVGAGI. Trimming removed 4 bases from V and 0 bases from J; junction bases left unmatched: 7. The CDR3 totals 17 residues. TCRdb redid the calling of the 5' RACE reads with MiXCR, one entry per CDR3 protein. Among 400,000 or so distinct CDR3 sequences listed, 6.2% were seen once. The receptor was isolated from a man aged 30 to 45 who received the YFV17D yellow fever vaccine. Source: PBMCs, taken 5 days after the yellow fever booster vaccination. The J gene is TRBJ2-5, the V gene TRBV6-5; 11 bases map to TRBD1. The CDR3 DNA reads TGTGCCAGCAGTTCTGGACAGGGGGCCTTGTACCAAGAGACCCAGTACTTC. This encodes CASSSGQGALYQETQYF.